This TCR beta chain stems from a study of T cell changes during pregnancy in multiple sclerosis. Method: immunoSEQ multiplex PCR; TCRdb's copy keeps in-frame clones and lacks some. Here the sample spans some 50,000 clones, around 90% being singletons. CDR3 length: 15 amino acids. V dropped 3 bases and J dropped 7; count of bases not matched to a gene: 6. Germline lookup yields CDR1 LGHNT and CDR2 FRNRAP. The sample consisted of CD4+ T cells from peripheral blood mononuclear cells, taken in the second trimester of pregnancy. The TCR comes from a female donor with multiple sclerosis, enrolled in a pregnancy study. V gene TRBV12-5 combines with J gene TRBJ2-1, with 10 bases aligning to TRBD2. The CDR3 protein is CASGLKLAGINEQFF. CDR3 coding DNA: TGTGCTAGTGGTTTAAAACTAGCGGGGATAAATGAGCAGTTCTTC.